This record covers a single T cell receptor (beta chain). This clone's antigen is unknown. Per-nucleotide qualities are absent, and no much larger clonotype sits a single base away. Sequenced using an Illumina MiSeq. TCRdb reprocessed the public reads (quality trimming at Q25 with fastp, clone calling with MiXCR) and kept in-frame beta chains. Rows with a matching CDR3 protein are joined into one entry that keeps the most common DNA and genes. This sample has 1,500 to 2,000 distinct CDR3 sequences in its table, and 6.5% to 9% of those were observed once. The ten largest clones add up to approximately 12% of the sample. The data were taken from a study. Spanning cysteine to phenylalanine, the CDR3 consists of 16 amino acids. Just the 48-base CDR3 DNA is kept, in frame starting at base 1. CDR1 and CDR2 (SGHNT, YYREEE) derive from the germline V gene (reference sequence). V has 2 bases trimmed and J has 4 bases trimmed; junction bases matching no gene number 7.

The sequence came from a human donor with rheumatoid arthritis. The rearranged chain carries TRBV5-4 and TRBJ2-3; 10 bases in the junction line up with TRBD2. The material sequenced was CD4+ T cells from peripheral blood. The CDR3 is CASSFPGLAGADTQYF. The DNA sequence reads TGTGCCAGCAGCTTCCCGGGTCTAGCGGGGGCAGATACGCAGTATTTT.